This is a list of T cell receptor beta chains from one sample in a study of OX40 agonist ivuxolimab in advanced cancers. Libraries were prepared by immunoSEQ multiplex PCR; TCRdb keeps only in-frame clonotypes and omits some of them. The repertoire holds under 90,000 clones, roughly 83% seen once, with 2.1% in the top ten. This material consisted of CD4+ or CD8+ T cells sorted from blood, taken in a trial of the OX40 agonist ivuxolimab. The origin of the receptors is an adult with an advanced solid tumor such as melanoma, head and neck, liver or kidney cancer. Both conserved end residues are part of each CDR3. D genes are given only for firm matches. The size of a clone is reported for some rows only, either as once, few or many, or as a class for expanded clones.

V	size	D	J	DNA	CDR3
TRBV30	-	-	TRBJ1-2	TGTGCCTGGACAGAGGGAGGGGGCTACACCTTC	CAWTEGGGYTF
TRBV7-2	-	-	TRBJ2-5	TGTGCCAGCAGCTTGGGAGTAGAGACCCAGTACTTC	CASSLGVETQYF
TRBV7-6	-	-	TRBJ1-1	TGTGCCAGCAGCCAACGAACGGGTGAAGCTTTCTTT	CASSQRTGEAFF
TRBV6-4	-	TRBD2	TRBJ2-1	TGTGCCAGCAGTGACGCGGTGCTAGCGGGAGACAATGAGCAGTTCTTC	CASSDAVLAGDNEQFF
TRBV11-1	-	TRBD2	TRBJ2-5	TGTGCCAGCAGCCCCTCTACAGCGGGGCAGACCCAGTACTTC	CASSPSTAGQTQYF
TRBV18	-	TRBD1	TRBJ2-6	TGTGCCAGCTCAGCAAGGGACAGGGGTACTGGGGCCAACGTCCTGACTTTC	CASSARDRGTGANVLTF
TRBV4-3	-	TRBD1	TRBJ1-5	TGCGCCAGCAGCCTCAGACAGGGTAATCAGCCCCAGCATTTT	CASSLRQGNQPQHF
TRBV21-1	-	-	TRBJ2-7	TGTGCCAGCAGCGACCCCCGCGGGCGGGGATCCTACGAGCAGTACTTC	CASSDPRGRGSYEQYF
TRBV19	-	-	TRBJ1-2	TGTGCCAGTAGGGACAGAGGAGGTAACTATGGCTACACCTTC	CASRDRGGNYGYTF
TRBV19	-	-	TRBJ1-1	TGTGCCAGTAGTAGGGGACCGGGGGTGACTGAAGCTTTCTTT	CASSRGPGVTEAFF
TRBV5-5	-	-	TRBJ2-3	TGTGCCAGCAGCCCGACCGGGGAAGATACGCAGTATTTT	CASSPTGEDTQYF
TRBV5-1	-	-	TRBJ1-1	TGCGCCAGCAGCCCGGACAGAGCCAACACTGAAGCTTTCTTT	CASSPDRANTEAFF
TRBV7-3	-	-	TRBJ2-7	TGTGCCAGCGGAGGGGCCCCTGGGGTCTACGAGCAGTACTTC	CASGGAPGVYEQYF
TRBV5-6	few	TRBD1	TRBJ1-2	TGTGCCAGCAGCTCTACAGGGGGCGGGGGCTACACCTTC	CASSSTGGGGYTF
TRBV7-2	-	TRBD2	TRBJ2-1	TGTGCCAGCAGCTTAGTTGGGGGCCGGACTAGCGGGGGTACTAATGAGCAGTTCTTC	CASSLVGGRTSGGTNEQFF
TRBV19	-	-	TRBJ1-1	TGTGCCAGTAGTTACCAGGGACGAACTGAAGCTTTCTTT	CASSYQGRTEAFF
TRBV5-4	-	-	TRBJ1-2	TGTGCCAGCAGCTTAAACAGGGCGCATGGCTACACCTTC	CASSLNRAHGYTF
TRBV6-4	-	-	TRBJ2-2	TGTGCCAGCAGTAAGGGGACGGAAACCGGGGAGCTGTTTTTT	CASSKGTETGELFF
TRBV4-2	-	-	TRBJ2-1	TGTGCCAGCAGCCAAGAAAGGGACGGATACCGTGAGCAGTTCTTC	CASSQERDGYREQFF
TRBV29-1	-	-	TRBJ2-3	TGCAGCGTCACCACCGGGAATACGCAGTATTTT	CSVTTGNTQYF
TRBV5-1	-	-	TRBJ2-7	TGCGCCAGCAGCTTGGGGAATTCCTACGAGCAGTACTTC	CASSLGNSYEQYF
TRBV12-5	-	-	TRBJ2-3	TGTGCTAGTGGTCGAGGGGATACGCAGTATTTT	CASGRGDTQYF
TRBV5-1	-	TRBD1	TRBJ2-5	TGCGCCAGCAGCTTGGCTGGACAGGGTGGGGGTGAGACCCAGTACTTC	CASSLAGQGGGETQYF
TRBV15	-	-	TRBJ1-1	TGTGCCACCAGCAGAGCGGGACACCGGAACACTGAAGCTTTCTTT	CATSRAGHRNTEAFF
TRBV30	-	-	TRBJ1-1	TGTGCCTGGAGAGGACAGACGTACACTGAAGCTTTCTTT	CAWRGQTYTEAFF
TRBV18	-	-	TRBJ2-7	TGTGCCAGCTCACCATACCCAGGGGCAGGCAACGAGCAGTACTTC	CASSPYPGAGNEQYF
TRBV6-1	-	-	TRBJ1-6	TGTGCCGTGAGGGGGACGGGAGGGAATTCACCCCTCCACTTT	CAVRGTGGNSPLHF
TRBV5-6	-	-	TRBJ1-3	TGTGCCAGCACCTGGGGGGGGCCCCTTTCTGGAAACACCATATATTTT	CASTWGGPLSGNTIYF
TRBV19	-	-	TRBJ2-7	TGTGCCAGTAGTATACTTGGCGGCTACGAGCAGTACTTC	CASSILGGYEQYF
TRBV4-3	-	TRBD1	TRBJ2-1	TGCGCCAGCAGCCAAAAAACAGGGGCCTCCTACAATGAGCAGTTCTTC	CASSQKTGASYNEQFF
TRBV7-9	-	-	TRBJ2-5	TGTGCCAGCAGCTTAGACGGCAGGCTACAAGAGACCCAGTACTTC	CASSLDGRLQETQYF
TRBV6-4	-	-	TRBJ2-3	TGTGCCAGCAGTGTAGCGTCTGGTACAGATACGCAGTATTTT	CASSVASGTDTQYF